These 30 T cell receptor beta chains originate from one sample sequenced in a study of cytomegalovirus exposure and HLA in healthy donors. PCR was performed using 60 Vbeta and 13 Jbeta primers. The table came from immunoSEQ multiplex PCR; TCRdb's copy has only in-frame clones and leaves some out. Counted here are 100,000 to 150,000 clones, 82% occurring once; the ten biggest clones make up roughly 2.5%. The sequencing input was PBMCs. These receptors were obtained from a boy aged 2-15 years in good health and CMV-seronegative.

The rearrangement joins TRBV19 to TRBJ2-7, with 7 bases fitting TRBD1. V lost 4 bases to trimming and J lost 0 bases; unmatched junction nucleotides: 3. The CDR3 runs 14 residues. In germline, CDR1 is LNHDA, CDR2 SQIVND (reference sequence). CDR3 protein: CASSRTGISYEQYF. The CDR3 nucleotides read TGTGCCAGTAGTAGGACAGGTATCTCCTACGAGCAGTACTTC.

The V gene is TRBV27, the J gene TRBJ1-1, with a weak D call TRBD1 (6 bases). CDR1 and CDR2 (germline): MNHEY, SMNVEV (reference sequence). V was clipped by 4 bases and J by 11 bases, with 14 bases between them. The CDR3 is made up of 12 amino acids. The CDR3 region is CASSSTGLRAFF. CDR3 sequence (DNA): TGTGCCAGCAGTTCAACAGGGTTGAGGGCTTTCTTT.

Only a few counts were recorded for this clone. The chain recombines TRBV18 with TRBJ2-1; 7 nucleotides agree with TRBD1. The CDR3 covers 14 residues. J gave up 5 bases and V 3 bases, and 4 bases lay outside the gene matches. Germline CDR1 and CDR2: KGHSH and LQKENI. As DNA, the CDR3 is TGTGCCAGCTCACCCCTGGGACAGAACAATGAGCAGTTCTTC. As protein: CASSPLGQNNEQFF.

The chain has TRBV5-8 and TRBJ1-1; a possible D gene is TRBD1 (6 bases). V dropped 4 bases and J dropped 8 bases, with 9 bases sitting between them. The CDR3 extends over 11 amino acids. CDR1 SGHTS and CDR2 YDEGEE come from the germline V gene. The CDR3 nucleotides are TGTGCCAGCAGCCCAGGGGCAGAAGCTTTCTTT. Amino acids: CASSPGAEAFF.

The CDR3 here is CASSLRGSTGELFF. CDR3 in DNA: TGTGCCAGCAGTTTACGGGGTAGCACCGGGGAGCTGTTTTTT. The chain employs TRBV28 and TRBJ2-2; TRBD2 might be the D (5 bases). Germline V gene data show CDR1 as MDHEN and CDR2 as SYDVKM. This CDR3 is built from 14 residues. V lost 2 bases and J 4 bases, leaving 8 bases between the germline ends.

The J gene is TRBJ1-1, the V gene TRBV10-3, with D unresolved. The V and J ends lost 4 bases and 5 bases respectively, with 14 bases between them. CDR1 and CDR2 from the germline V gene are ENHRY and SYGVKD. The CDR3 spans 14 residues. The CDR3 nucleotides are TGTGCCATCAGTGCTTCGGACTTGGGGACTGAAGCTTTCTTT. Translated: CAISASDLGTEAFF.

This rearrangement joins TRBV6-5 to TRBJ2-3; the D gene is possibly TRBD2 (6 bases). The length of the CDR3 is 14 residues. Germline CDR1 MNHEY, CDR2 SVGAGI. Trimming removed 6 bases from V and 2 bases from J, with 12 bases in between. In DNA form, the CDR3 reads TGTGCCAGCAGCCCGGGACTCTCCACAGATACGCAGTATTTT. Its protein is CASSPGLSTDTQYF.

The rearrangement uses TRBV6-6 and TRBJ2-6; D is unclear. Per germline, CDR1 MNHNY and CDR2 SVGAGI (reference sequence). This CDR3 comprises 14 residues. Between the trimmed V and J ends, which lost 0 bases and 4 bases, there was a span of 4 bases. DNA for the CDR3: TGTGCCAGCAGTTACTCGCGCGGGGCCAACGTCCTGACTTTC. Translation gives CASSYSRGANVLTF.

The chain couples TRBV13 to TRBJ1-2; 11 bases line up with TRBD1. The CDR3 extends over 15 amino acids. Germline-derived CDR1 and CDR2 are PRHDT and FYEKMQ (reference sequence). V lost 5 bases and J lost 4; bases outside the gene matches: 6. CDR3 amino acids: CASSPRDRGFYGYTF. The CDR3 DNA reads as TGTGCCAGCAGCCCCCGGGACAGGGGGTTCTATGGCTACACCTTC.

The chain uses TRBV11-2 and TRBJ2-2, with TRBD2 matching 10 bases. Germline loops: CDR1 SGHAT, CDR2 FQNNGV. The CDR3 is 18 residues long. J gave up 6 bases and V 2 bases, and 12 bases lay outside the gene matches. The CDR3 loop reads CASSLRGPSGRGAGELFF. CDR3 nucleotides: TGTGCCAGCAGCTTAAGGGGGCCTAGCGGGAGAGGGGCCGGGGAGCTGTTTTTT.

V is TRBV30 and J is TRBJ1-3; TRBD1 is a possible D gene (5 bases). The ends were cut back, 1 base at V and 4 bases at J, with 8 bases in the middle. Germline values: CDR1 GTSNPN, CDR2 SVGIG (reference sequence). This CDR3 comprises 13 residues. The CDR3 here is CAWSEGLGNTIYF. CDR3 nucleotides: TGTGCCTGGAGTGAGGGGTTAGGAAACACCATATATTTT. Based on the CDR3 plus reference TRBV30 and TRBJ1-3, the full variable domain is SQTIHQWPATLVQPVGSPLSLECTVEGTSNPNLYWYRQAAGRGLQLLFYSVGIGQISSEVPQNLSASRPQDRQFILSSKKLLLSDSGFYLCAWSEGLGNTIYFGEGSWLTVV.

The chain combines TRBV9 with TRBJ2-5, with D possibly matching TRBD1 (6 bases). Looked up from germline, CDR1 is SGDLS and CDR2 is YYNGEE. V lost 4 bases to trimming and J lost 5 bases, with 18 bases between them. CDR3 length equals 15 residues. The CDR3 coding sequence is TGTGCCAGCAGCTTCGGGGCACCCCAGGGGGAGACCCAGTACTTC. Amino acid sequence: CASSFGAPQGETQYF.

About this clone itself: The germline gene is not matched at one end of the junction; a read error may be the cause. V gene TRBV7-7 combines with J gene TRBJ1-1; D is unresolved. CDR1 SSHAT and CDR2 FNYEAQ come from the germline V gene (reference sequence). This CDR3 comprises 13 residues. CDR3 loop: CASSFRLNTEAFF. CDR3 coding DNA: TGTGCTAGCAGCTTCAGGCTGAACACTGAAGCTTTCTTT.

The chain recombines TRBV5-4 with TRBJ2-1; D might be TRBD2 (6 bases). Germline CDR1 SGHNT, CDR2 YYREEE (reference sequence). V was trimmed by 7 bases and J by 9 bases, leaving 20 bases between them. This CDR3 is 14 amino acids long. The CDR3 DNA reads TGTGCCAGCTCCGGGACTGAGAGGTCTAGTGAGCAGTTCTTC. It encodes CASSGTERSSEQFF.

Only a few counts were recorded for this clone. The J gene is TRBJ2-1, the V gene TRBV11-2; D may be TRBD2 (7 bases). The germline gives CDR1 SGHAT, CDR2 FQNNGV. The CDR3 is 17 amino acids. V was pared by 3 bases and J by 1 base, with 16 bases between. This chain's CDR3 is CASSFGGGSMSYNEQFF. In DNA, the CDR3 is TGTGCCAGCAGCTTTGGGGGCGGGAGTATGTCCTACAATGAGCAGTTCTTC.

The V and J genes are TRBV6-6 and TRBJ2-3, with 9 bases identical to TRBD2. The germline V gene has CDR1 MNHNY and CDR2 SVGAGI (reference sequence). The CDR3 covers 16 residues. Trimming removed 4 bases from V and 3 bases from J; junction bases left unmatched: 8. The DNA of the CDR3 is TGTGCCAGCAGTTTCTCGTTGAGCGGGAGGACAGATACGCAGTATTTT. Its translation is CASSFSLSGRTDTQYF.

J is TRBJ1-6 and V is TRBV9, with a possible D match to TRBD1 (5 bases). Per germline, CDR1 SGDLS and CDR2 YYNGEE. This CDR3 has 15 residues. Trimming cost V 3 bases and J 10 bases, with 17 bases left between them. CDR3 sequence reads: CASSALGGGGSPLHF. CDR3 sequence (DNA): TGTGCCAGCAGCGCTCTTGGGGGGGGTGGCTCACCCCTCCACTTT.

The sample holds a few counts of this clone. The rearrangement joins TRBV30 to TRBJ2-2, with a tentative D call TRBD1 (5 bases). This CDR3 spans 13 amino acids. The germline gives CDR1 GTSNPN, CDR2 SVGIG (reference sequence). V gave up 2 bases and J gave up 7 bases, with 11 bases separating them. The CDR3 DNA follows: TGTGCCTGGAGTATACAGGAGCACGGGGAGCTGTTTTTT. It encodes CAWSIQEHGELFF. The whole variable domain, remainder taken from reference TRBV30 and TRBJ2-2, is SQTIHQWPATLVQPVGSPLSLECTVEGTSNPNLYWYRQAAGRGLQLLFYSVGIGQISSEVPQNLSASRPQDRQFILSSKKLLLSDSGFYLCAWSIQEHGELFFGEGSRLTVL.

With regard to this clone: Distinct nucleotide sequences in the sample also encode this CDR3. The rearrangement links TRBV4-1 to TRBJ2-3; 16 bases map to TRBD2. The germline V gene has CDR1 MGHRA and CDR2 YSYEKL. The length of the CDR3 is 19 residues. The V and J ends lost 3 bases and 5 bases, in that order; junction bases with no gene match: 11. DNA of the CDR3: TGCGCCAGCAGCCATCCTCCTCAAGGGACTAGCGGGGGGGTAGATACGCAGTATTTT. Translating gives CASSHPPQGTSGGVDTQYF.

The rearrangement joins TRBV28 to TRBJ2-3; TRBD2 might be the D (7 bases). The ends were cut back, 4 bases at V and 2 bases at J, with 13 bases in the middle. The CDR3 is made up of 15 amino acids. The germline CDR1 and CDR2 sequences are MDHEN and SYDVKM. The CDR3 sequence is CASSSLRGATDTQYF. The CDR3 nucleotides are TGTGCCAGCAGTTCCCTCCGGGGGGCCACAGATACGCAGTATTTT.

V usage is TRBV4-1 and J usage is TRBJ1-5; D call uncertain. The CDR3 length is 14 residues. Trimming removed 5 bases from V and 4 bases from J, with 12 bases in between. From germline, CDR1 is MGHRA and CDR2 YSYEKL. CDR3 region: CASSSPTRNQPQHF. CDR3 sequence (DNA): TGCGCCAGCAGCTCTCCAACTAGAAATCAGCCCCAGCATTTT.

The CDR3 region is CASSEYRTSGTDTQYF. In DNA form, the CDR3 reads TGTGCCAGCAGTGAATACAGGACTAGCGGTACAGATACGCAGTATTTT. The rearrangement uses TRBV25-1 and TRBJ2-3; 10 positions agree with TRBD2. The CDR3 runs to 16 residues. Losses at the gene ends were 0 bases for V and 3 bases for J; bases not matched to a gene: 3. Germline V gene sequence: CDR1 MGHDK, CDR2 SYGVNS.

The rearrangement joins TRBV19 to TRBJ2-7; TRBD1 matches 10 bases. V shed 7 bases, J shed 7 bases, and the junction held 10 bases outside the gene matches. From germline, CDR1 is LNHDA and CDR2 SQIVND (reference sequence). This CDR3 is 14 amino acids long. The CDR3 DNA sequence: TGTGCCAGTAAGCCCGGGACAGGGGTGGGGGAGCAGTACTTC. Its translation: CASKPGTGVGEQYF.

This sequence joins TRBV7-9 and TRBJ1-3; no clear D. Germline-derived CDR1 and CDR2 are SEHNR and FQNEAQ (reference sequence). The CDR3 has 12 residues. CDR3 amino acids: CASKHSGNTIYF. In DNA, the CDR3 is TGTGCTTCGAAACACTCTGGAAACACCATATATTTT.

This chain uses TRBV6-1 with TRBJ2-7; 10 bases line up with TRBD2. This CDR3 comprises 15 residues. V was pared by 3 bases and J by 4 bases, with 6 bases of the junction left unmatched. Germline V gene sequence: CDR1 MNHNS, CDR2 SASEGT. The DNA of the CDR3 is TGTGCCAGCAGTGACAGGGCTAGCGGGAGTTACGAGCAGTACGTC. This codes for CASSDRASGSYEQYV.

V usage is TRBV13 and J usage is TRBJ2-3, with TRBD1 identical over 7 bases. This CDR3 has 15 amino acids. In germline, CDR1 is PRHDT, CDR2 FYEKMQ (reference sequence). With 5 bases clipped from V and 2 bases from J, the junction kept 7 bases outside the gene matches. The CDR3 coding sequence is TGTGCCAGCAGCCCTTGGGACAGCCACACAGATACGCAGTATTTT. Residues: CASSPWDSHTDTQYF.

This chain joins TRBV30 and TRBJ1-2, with 7 bases lining up with TRBD1. Germline V CDR1 and CDR2: GTSNPN, SVGIG (reference sequence). This CDR3 is 12 amino acids long. Trimming at V came to 1 base and at J to 8 bases, leaving 4 bases not matched to a gene. CDR3 sequence reads: CAWSARGLGYTF. The DNA for the CDR3 is TGTGCCTGGAGTGCGAGGGGGCTAGGCTACACCTTC.

The chain recombines TRBV30 with TRBJ1-1; TRBD1 might be the D (6 bases). Deletions cut 6 bases from V and 1 base from J, with 9 bases between. Germline CDR1 is GTSNPN and CDR2 is SVGIG (reference sequence). This CDR3 has 12 amino acids. DNA for the CDR3: TGTGCCTGCCACAGGGAGAACACTGAAGCTTTCTTT. As protein: CACHRENTEAFF.

This chain uses TRBV6-5 with TRBJ2-7, with 7 nucleotides matching TRBD1. Germline V gene lookup returns CDR1 MNHEY and CDR2 SVGAGI. Germline trimming cut 2 bases from V and 3 bases from J; bases unmatched to any gene: 7. CDR3 length: 15 amino acids. CDR3 nucleotides: TGTGCCAGCAGTTACGGGACAGCATCTCTCTACGAGCAGTACTTC. Translated, it gives CASSYGTASLYEQYF.

This chain uses TRBV11-2 with TRBJ2-5, with TRBD1 matching 7 bases. The trim removed 7 bases at V and 4 bases at J, leaving 12 bases unmatched. CDR3 length equals 15 residues. Germline V gene sequence: CDR1 SGHAT, CDR2 FQNNGV. The CDR3 DNA follows: TGTGCCAGCACCGAAACAGGGGATGAAGGAGAGACCCAGTACTTC. This encodes CASTETGDEGETQYF.